This T cell receptor beta chain was identified during a study of blood T cells in healthy people across ages. The wider study: T cells yielded about one barcoded beta molecule per two cells through template switching.

Losses at the gene ends were 8 bases for V and 0 bases for J; bases not matched to a gene: 10. Germline V CDR1 and CDR2: MNHEY, SMNVEV (reference sequence). CDR3 size: 16 residues. This clonotype was observed a single time. Using a J-beta primer mix together with a sample-barcoded 5' primer, a second PCR was run for about 6 to 11 cycles. The template-switch adaptor was a 5' adaptor with 12 random nucleotides. It tagged each cDNA molecule. TCRdb reprocessed the 5' RACE reads via MiXCR and lists one record per CDR3 protein. This repertoire shows just under 900,000 distinct CDR3 sequences, more than 25% found once; its top ten account for roughly 17%.

This chain connects TRBV27 to TRBJ2-3; 8 nucleotides agree with TRBD2. Sequencing was performed on blood. This receptor was obtained from an elderly woman in good health. The CDR3 loop is CASRSIAGPSTDTQYF. DNA for the CDR3: TGTGCCAGCCGGTCCATAGCGGGACCAAGCACAGATACGCAGTATTTT.